The present TCR beta chain was sequenced within a study of T cells in Graves' hyperthyroidism and ophthalmopathy (dated by TCRdb to between 2019 and 2020). Broadly, across the study: To identify distinguishing TCR V-J signatures, a discovery cohort of around 100 patients was used, comprising under 45 with Graves' ophthalmopathy and some 60 with stable Graves' hyperthyroidism. Prospective prediction of ophthalmopathy was tested in an independent validation cohort of some 19 hyperthyroidism patients and around 16 patients who later progressed to ophthalmopathy. For training and testing, the 100 or so patients in the discovery cohort were randomly divided in a 7:3 ratio. In addition, the study compared T-cell repertoires in thyroid tissue and in blood from over 5 Graves' hyperthyroidism patients. Following sampling, methimazole starting at 30 mg daily was given to hyperthyroidism patients, and high-dose intravenous methylprednisolone was given to ophthalmopathy patients. TCR Vbeta CDR3 sequencing of approximately 140 peripheral blood samples (43 ophthalmopathy, over 70 hyperthyroidism and some 17 progressor patients) is reported in the paper. General study outcomes and caveats: No statistical method was used to set the sample size in advance, and investigators knew the group allocation. In validation, progression to ophthalmopathy was predicted by the model with nearly 71% sensitivity and roughly 76% specificity, a median of around 5.9 months before onset. In cross-validation, a model built on a 13 V-J signature told ophthalmopathy apart from stable hyperthyroidism with approximately 90% sensitivity and around 81% specificity, and in testing the same model reached 80%/75%. Most expanded thyroid clonotypes (frequency above 0.001) were also detected in blood, suggesting blood repertoires may reflect thyroid immune responses.

CDR1 and CDR2 are read off the germline V gene (reference sequence) as SEHNR and FQNEAQ. The junction shows trimming of 5 bases on V and 8 bases on J, plus 15 bases between the germline ends. From the cysteine up to the phenylalanine, the CDR3 has a length of 14 residues. The entry retains the CDR3 DNA only, 42 bases that are in frame from base 1. Of note for this clonotype: Its antigen target is currently unknown. Base qualities are not recorded, but no much larger clone differs from it by a single base.

The study excluded patients with uncontrolled infections, other autoimmune diseases, pregnancy or lactation. Diagnoses were based on clinical symptoms, serum thyroxine and TRAb, thyroid ultrasound and orbital computed tomography. Total RNA was extracted with Trizol reagent, and quality was checked on an Agilent 2100 Bioanalyzer. TCR beta CDR3 regions were amplified from RNA transcripts. For the first round of RT-PCR on the TCR CDR3, the HTBI primer set was used together with the Qiagen OneStep RT-PCR kit. Libraries were constructed in a second round of multiplex PCR, after which size selection and purification were carried out. The libraries were sequenced on an Illumina HiSeq2000 using paired-end 100 bp reads. In the original analysis: SOAPnuke was used to process the raw data, removing reads that contained adapters or uncalled bases, had a mean Phred below 15, or lacked an exact match to the constant primer or identifier. COPE v1.2.5 was used to merge high-quality paired reads, and clonotypes were defined as unique nucleotide sequences. MiTCR v1.1 was used to align the clonotypes against IMGT TRBV, TRBD and TRBJ reference segments. Analysis was restricted to V-J combinations with a frequency above 0.0001, which covered just over 98% of repertoires. A TCS score was defined as the ratio of F50 (clonal expansion) to E x V (chaos), with BLOSUM62-based TCRdist applied between CDR3 peptides within each V-J. Welch's t-statistics and random forest reduced roughly 530 V-J features to 13, which were used in a naive Bayes classifier (R e1071). The similarity between thyroid and blood repertoires was quantified using the Morisita-Horn index. TCRdb handled the public reads itself, with Q25 trimming in fastp and clone calling in MiXCR, and kept productive beta chains. Rows merge per CDR3 protein into single entries with the most common DNA and genes. The V and J calls and clone size are TCRdb's, not the authors'. The sample records a few hundred thousand distinct CDR3 sequences, around 42% of which are singletons. Of the sample, roughly 19% is held by the ten largest clones.

The chain joins TRBV7-9 to TRBJ1-4, and TRBD1 may be the D gene, going by 5 matching bases. The specimen was peripheral blood or thyroid tissue (not recorded which). The sequence derives from an adult woman with Graves' disease, either hyperthyroidism or ophthalmopathy (not recorded which). The CDR3 region has the sequence CASSSDDSWEKLFF. The nucleotide sequence reads TGTGCCAGCAGCAGTGACGACAGTTGGGAAAAACTGTTTTTT.